This T cell receptor (beta chain) was observed in a study of OX40 agonist ivuxolimab in advanced cancers. Trimming took off 4 bases at V and 2 bases at J, with 12 bases between the two ends. Germline assignment: CDR1 SGHNT and CDR2 YYREEE (reference sequence). The CDR3 contains 15 residues. This clone has just one count. Clones were read by immunoSEQ multiplex PCR, and TCRdb kept only the in-frame ones, dropping some. The data show 100,000 or so clones, about nine tenths seen once. The chain has TRBV5-4 and TRBJ2-2; no clear D gene. The clonotype originates from an adult with an advanced solid tumor such as melanoma, head and neck, liver or kidney cancer. The sample consisted of CD4+ or CD8+ T cells sorted from blood, taken in a trial of the OX40 agonist ivuxolimab. CDR3 loop: CASSLPRPNTGELFF. CDR3 nucleotide sequence: TGTGCCAGCAGCCTCCCGCGGCCCAACACCGGGGAGCTGTTTTTT.